The clone carrying this TCR beta chain was seen a handful of times. The sample comes from a study of blood T cell repertoires in COVID-19. Overall study context: Acute and convalescent COVID-19 specimens originated in the United States, Italy and Spain. The cDNA or gDNA used as material had been derived from T cells, B-cell-depleted T cells, or PBMCs.

As processed by the authors: Amplification of reference gene primers was used by the study to estimate nucleated cell counts. Clones were sequenced by immunoSEQ multiplex PCR, and TCRdb holds only the in-frame ones, with some missing. That table gives V, J and clone size, and the DNA gave D and trimming. This sample carries around 99,000 clones, 75% to 95% of them seen once, and the ten largest clones take over 4.5%. Specimen: peripheral blood. The clonotype comes from a man over 45 with acute or convalescent COVID-19.

CDR3 amino acids: CASSAGQQWTEAFF. The DNA for the CDR3 is TGCGCCAGCAGCGCGGGACAGCAGTGGACTGAAGCTTTCTTT. The chain links TRBV5-1 to TRBJ1-1; 7 bases match TRBD1. Trimming at V came to 4 bases and at J to 5 bases, leaving 8 bases not matched to a gene. CDR1 is SGHRS, CDR2 YFSETQ, per germline. There are 14 residues in the CDR3.